A selection of T cell receptor beta chains follows, all from one sample in a study of OX40 agonist ivuxolimab in advanced cancers. Measured with immunoSEQ multiplex PCR; TCRdb has only the in-frame clones, and not every one. The sample holds around 40,000 clones, 65% to 85% seen once. Specimen: CD4+ or CD8+ T cells sorted from blood, collected in a trial of the OX40 agonist ivuxolimab. These receptors were obtained from an adult with an advanced solid tumor such as melanoma, head and neck, liver or kidney cancer. Both conserved end residues are part of each CDR3. A D gene is named only where the DNA matches it firmly. A row's size may be missing; if present it is once, few, many or a size class.

clone_size cdr3_length j_call d_call v_call cdr3_aa cdr3_nt
- 14 TRBJ2-3 - TRBV2 CASNREPLTDTQYF TGTGCCAGCAACAGGGAACCCCTCACAGATACGCAGTATTTT
- 15 TRBJ2-1 TRBD2 TRBV27 CASRRGLADFNEQFF TGTGCCAGCAGACGTGGACTAGCGGATTTCAATGAGCAGTTCTTC
few 14 TRBJ1-1 - TRBV6-5 CASRPGPPRAEAFF TGTGCCAGCAGACCCGGACCGCCGAGGGCTGAAGCTTTCTTT
- 16 TRBJ2-2 - TRBV19 CAAGGLAATNTGELFF TGTGCCGCCGGGGGGCTAGCGGCGACGAACACCGGGGAGCTGTTTTTT
- 14 TRBJ2-5 TRBD2 TRBV11-2 CASSFSTPREGQYF TGTGCCAGCAGCTTTAGCACTCCCCGGGAGGGCCAGTACTTC
- 14 TRBJ2-3 - TRBV29-1 CSVRLSGKGDTQYF TGCAGCGTCCGCCTTTCCGGGAAGGGAGATACGCAGTATTTT
few 14 TRBJ2-3 - TRBV7-3 CASSLTGLTDTQYF TGTGCCAGCAGCCTGACAGGCCTCACAGATACGCAGTATTTT
- 14 TRBJ1-1 - TRBV6-5 CASRNHSVHTEAFF TGTGCCAGCAGGAACCACAGTGTTCACACTGAAGCTTTCTTT
- 13 TRBJ1-1 - TRBV18 CASSPTVNTEAFF TGTGCCAGCTCACCGACAGTGAACACTGAAGCTTTCTTT
- 16 TRBJ1-5 TRBD1 TRBV9 CASSPGTGGLNQPQHF TGTGCCAGCAGCCCCGGGACAGGGGGCTTGAATCAGCCCCAGCATTTT
- 14 TRBJ2-5 - TRBV5-1 CASSFNTGQETQYF TGCGCCAGCAGCTTCAATACAGGACAAGAGACCCAGTACTTC
- 16 TRBJ2-1 TRBD2 TRBV7-3 CASSPTGGLRYNEQFF TGTGCCAGCAGCCCCACGGGGGGTTTGCGCTACAATGAGCAGTTCTTC
once 14 TRBJ1-3 - TRBV5-5 CASSLDLMRNTIYF TGTGCCAGCAGCTTGGACCTCATGAGAAACACCATATATTTT
few 18 TRBJ2-6 - TRBV4-1 CASSQSSRVRSGANVLTF TGCGCCAGCAGCCAGTCATCCAGGGTACGGTCTGGGGCCAACGTCCTGACTTTC
- 14 TRBJ2-1 - TRBV6-5 CASSELAVRNEQFF TGTGCCAGCAGCGAACTAGCCGTTCGGAATGAGCAGTTCTTC
- 12 TRBJ2-7 - TRBV25-1 CASSRQTYEQYF TGTGCCAGCAGTCGACAGACCTACGAGCAGTACTTC
- 16 TRBJ2-7 - TRBV6-1 CASSEAGNLVSYEQYF TGTGCCAGCAGTGAAGCCGGAAATCTAGTGTCCTACGAGCAGTACTTC
- 13 TRBJ2-7 - TRBV15 CATSRDRGREQYF TGTGCCACCAGCAGAGATCGGGGCCGGGAGCAGTACTTC
- 16 TRBJ2-3 - TRBV10-1 CASSPRGNPSTDTQYF TGCGCCAGCAGTCCGCGGGGCAACCCTAGCACAGATACGCAGTATTTT
once 14 TRBJ2-7 TRBD2 TRBV9 CASSVSSGGYEQYF TGTGCCAGCAGCGTAAGTAGCGGGGGCTACGAGCAGTACTTC
- 15 TRBJ1-1 TRBD1 TRBV18 CASSQYGQGAAEAFF TGTGCCAGCTCACAGTATGGACAGGGGGCTGCTGAAGCTTTCTTT
- 15 TRBJ2-3 - TRBV9 CASSVRSTAPDTQYF TGTGCCAGCAGCGTAAGATCGACAGCCCCAGATACGCAGTATTTT
- 13 TRBJ2-1 - TRBV28 CASSMKRYNEQFF TGTGCCAGCAGTATGAAGCGGTACAATGAGCAGTTCTTC
- 14 TRBJ1-2 - TRBV4-3 CASSQGRGFNGYTF TGCGCCAGCAGCCAAGGGAGGGGTTTTAATGGCTACACCTTC
once 17 TRBJ1-5 - TRBV5-1 CASSLGELGAGKQPQHF TGCGCCAGCAGCTTGGGAGAGTTAGGGGCAGGTAAGCAGCCCCAGCATTTT
- 16 TRBJ1-6 - TRBV28 CASRLTIASYNSPLHF TGTGCCAGCAGGCTGACAATTGCATCCTATAATTCACCCCTCCACTTT
- 14 TRBJ2-7 TRBD1 TRBV5-4 CASSRTTGKDEQYF TGTGCCAGCAGCCGCACGACAGGGAAGGACGAGCAGTACTTC
- 15 TRBJ1-5 TRBD1 TRBV5-1 CASSLQGAANQPQHF TGCGCCAGCAGCTTACAGGGGGCGGCTAATCAGCCCCAGCATTTT
once 16 TRBJ2-3 TRBD1 TRBV28 CASSFSGTGKPDTQYF TGTGCCAGCAGTTTCTCCGGGACAGGGAAGCCAGATACGCAGTATTTT
medium-sized 13 TRBJ2-2 - TRBV28 CASRVFATGELFF TGTGCCAGCAGGGTGTTTGCGACCGGGGAGCTGTTTTTT
- 15 TRBJ1-2 - TRBV4-3 CASSQDPRQGRGYTF TGCGCCAGCAGCCAAGACCCGAGGCAGGGAAGGGGCTACACCTTC
- 15 TRBJ2-6 TRBD1 TRBV28 CASSSGGQGANVLTF TGTGCCAGCAGCTCAGGGGGCCAGGGGGCCAACGTCCTGACTTTC
- 15 TRBJ1-1 - TRBV30 CAWSFRQVTNTEAFF TGTGCCTGGAGTTTCAGACAGGTGACGAACACTGAAGCTTTCTTT
- 15 TRBJ1-2 - TRBV23-1 CASSSNESPPYGYTF TGCGCCAGCAGTTCTAATGAGAGCCCTCCTTATGGCTACACCTTC
few 14 TRBJ2-7 TRBD2 TRBV7-2 CASSWSSGVYEQYF TGTGCCAGCAGCTGGAGTAGCGGGGTCTACGAGCAGTACTTC
- 15 TRBJ1-4 TRBD1 TRBV5-1 CASSSQTGVDEKLFF TGCGCCAGCAGCTCACAGACAGGGGTCGATGAAAAACTGTTTTTT
- 12 TRBJ2-2 - TRBV6-6 CASSPRNGELFF TGTGCCAGCAGCCCCCGGAACGGGGAGCTGTTTTTT